Following are 25 T cell receptor beta chains from one sample sequenced in a study of T cell repertoires in cytomegalovirus infection. A single record per CDR3 protein comes from TCRdb applying MiXCR to the reads. The sample shows 60,000 to 75,000 distinct CDR3 sequences, 25% to 30% of them seen only once. These receptors have no identified antigens. Specimen: CD8+ T cells from cultured PBMCs, collected from culture after CMV antigen stimulation. The receptors were gathered from a human donor in good health (CMV status not recorded). Some clones in this sample may be carry-over from other donors' samples.

The V and J genes are TRBV29-1 and TRBJ2-6; D is undetermined. Germline V gene lookup returns CDR1 SQVTM and CDR2 ANQGSEA. V lost 2 bases and J 0 bases, leaving 5 bases between the germline ends. The CDR3 has 14 amino acids. This CDR3 is CSVEMGSGANVLTF. The CDR3, as DNA: TGCAGCGTTGAAATGGGCTCTGGGGCCAACGTCCTGACTTTC. The full variable domain, completed using reference TRBV29-1 and TRBJ2-6, is SAVISQKPSRDICQRGTSLTIQCQVDSQVTMMFWYRQQPGQSLTLIATANQGSEATYESGFVIDKFPISRPNLTFSTLTVSNMSPEDSSIYLCSVEMGSGANVLTFGAGSRLTVL.

This clonotype was found a few times. J is TRBJ2-1 and V is TRBV5-5; D is undetermined. Deletions cut 3 bases from V and 6 bases from J, with 13 bases between. This CDR3 has 14 residues. Germline loops: CDR1 SGHKS, CDR2 YYEKEE (reference sequence). CDR3 nucleotides: TGTGCCAGCAGCTCGCCCATGACACCCAATGAGCAGTTCTTC. This codes for CASSSPMTPNEQFF.

This clonotype was counted at least ten times. DNA of the CDR3: TGTGCCAGCAGCTTCGAGACAGGGGGGCCTGGTGAGCAGTTCTTC. Amino acids: CASSFETGGPGEQFF. The chain has TRBV7-2 and TRBJ2-1; TRBD1 agrees at 9 bases. Germline CDR1 reads SGHTA; CDR2 reads FQGNSA. The trim removed 3 bases at V and 9 bases at J, leaving 9 bases unmatched. This CDR3 is built from 15 residues.

The genes are TRBV3-1 and TRBJ2-7; D tentatively reads TRBD1 or TRBD2 (6 bases each). This CDR3 has 14 amino acids. Trimming left V 5 bases short and J 3 bases short, with 14 bases between. CDR1 is LGHDT and CDR2 is YNNKEL in the germline V gene (reference sequence). The chain's CDR3 is CASSVGAGHYEQYF. DNA for the CDR3: TGTGCCAGCAGCGTCGGGGCGGGACACTACGAGCAGTACTTC.

This clonotype was recorded at least ten times. The chain recombines TRBV30 with TRBJ2-1; no clear D gene. The germline V gene encodes CDR1 GTSNPN and CDR2 SVGIG (reference sequence). The CDR3 is 12 residues long. V was shortened by 2 bases and J by 4 bases, with 6 bases between the two germline ends. CDR3 region: CAWSPVYNEQFF. CDR3 nucleotides: TGTGCCTGGAGTCCCGTATACAATGAGCAGTTCTTC.

This chain connects TRBV27 to TRBJ1-1; maybe TRBD1 (6 bases). V gave up 5 bases and J gave up 1 base, with 8 bases separating them. Germline V gene data show CDR1 as MNHEY and CDR2 as SMNVEV (reference sequence). The CDR3 spans 13 residues. The CDR3 region is CASSPTGNTEAFF. CDR3 coding DNA: TGTGCCAGCAGTCCGACAGGGAACACTGAAGCTTTCTTT.

This clonotype was seen repeatedly, ten times or more. The chain joins TRBV6-2 or TRBV6-3 to TRBJ1-1; 8 bases map to TRBD1. Trimming at V came to 8 bases and at J to 6 bases, leaving 11 bases not matched to a gene. The CDR3 extends over 14 amino acids. Germline V gene lookup returns CDR1 MNHEY and CDR2 SVGEGT. CDR3 bases: TGTGCCAGCTCACACTCAGGGGGCTTCTCTGAAGCTTTCTTT. Translated: CASSHSGGFSEAFF.

The genes are TRBV7-2 and TRBJ2-1; D might be TRBD2 (5 bases). Germline V gene sequence: CDR1 SGHTA, CDR2 FQGNSA. There are 16 residues in the CDR3. V was shortened by 1 base and J by 0 bases, with 10 bases between the two germline ends. The CDR3 sequence: CASSLVSGYSYNEQFF. The CDR3 DNA reads TGTGCCAGCAGCTTAGTCAGCGGCTACTCCTACAATGAGCAGTTCTTC. The whole variable domain, filled in from reference TRBV7-2 and TRBJ2-1, reads GAGVSQSPSNKVTEKGKDVELRCDPISGHTALYWYRQSLGQGLEFLIYFQGNSAPDKSGLPSDRFSAERTGGSVSTLTIQRTQQEDSAVYLCASSLVSGYSYNEQFFGPGTRLTVL.

This clonotype came up many times. This rearrangement joins TRBV7-9 to TRBJ2-2; D possibly uses TRBD1 or TRBD2 (5 bases each). The germline V gene encodes CDR1 SEHNR and CDR2 FQNEAQ (reference sequence). The CDR3 sequence is 16 residues long. V was cut by 5 bases and J by 2 bases, with 15 bases left in between. This chain's CDR3 is CASSLNVGGNTGELFF. CDR3 nucleotide sequence: TGTGCCAGCAGCCTTAATGTTGGGGGTAACACCGGGGAGCTGTTTTTT. The whole variable domain, filled in from reference TRBV7-9 and TRBJ2-2, reads DTGVSQNPRHKITKRGQNVTFRCDPISEHNRLYWYRQTLGQGPEFLTYFQNEAQLEKSRLLSDRFSAERPKGSFSTLEIQRTEQGDSAMYLCASSLNVGGNTGELFFGEGSRLTVL.

This clonotype has a handful of counts. The gene calls are TRBV7-9 and TRBJ2-5; 8 bases are shared with TRBD2. V was clipped by 0 bases and J by 2 bases; unmatched bases: 5. Germline lookup yields CDR1 SEHNR and CDR2 FQNEAQ (reference sequence). CDR3 length: 16 residues. This CDR3 reads CASSLAKTSAQETQYF. The CDR3 DNA reads TGTGCCAGCAGCTTAGCGAAGACTAGCGCACAAGAGACCCAGTACTTC.

In this sample, this clonotype turned up many times. The chain employs TRBV7-8 and TRBJ2-7; 7 nucleotides line up with TRBD2. The CDR3 spans 14 residues. CDR1 and CDR2 from the germline V gene are SGHVS and FQNEAQ. With V trimmed by 0 bases and J by 3 bases, 2 bases remained unmatched. The chain's CDR3 is CASSLAGGNYEQYF. The CDR3 DNA sequence: TGTGCCAGCAGCTTAGCGGGAGGGAACTACGAGCAGTACTTC.

This clonotype came up a few times. In DNA form, the CDR3 reads TGTGCCAGCAGCTTAGGTTTTTGGGTGCCTCCCGACGAGCAGTACTTC. As protein: CASSLGFWVPPDEQYF. The chain recombines TRBV7-9 with TRBJ2-7; D remains ambiguous. Trimming stripped 1 base from V and 5 bases from J, with 18 bases between. The CDR3 has 16 residues. From germline, CDR1 is SEHNR and CDR2 FQNEAQ (reference sequence).

This clonotype was seen only a few times. The rearrangement joins TRBV7-9 to TRBJ2-1, with a tentative D call TRBD1 (5 bases). Trimming stripped 5 bases from V and 10 bases from J, with 18 bases between. The CDR3 has 14 amino acids. The germline gives CDR1 SEHNR, CDR2 FQNEAQ (reference sequence). DNA of the CDR3: TGTGCCAGCAGCAGACCCCGACCAGGGAACGAGCAGTTCTTC. Its protein is CASSRPRPGNEQFF. The full variable domain, completed using reference TRBV7-9 and TRBJ2-1, is DTGVSQNPRHKITKRGQNVTFRCDPISEHNRLYWYRQTLGQGPEFLTYFQNEAQLEKSRLLSDRFSAERPKGSFSTLEIQRTEQGDSAMYLCASSRPRPGNEQFFGPGTRLTVL.

The genes are TRBV12-3 or TRBV12-4 and TRBJ2-3; D unresolved. This CDR3 comprises 12 residues. Between the trimmed V and J ends, which lost 5 bases and 1 base, there was a span of 4 bases. CDR3 loop: CASSIRTDTQYF. In DNA form, the CDR3 reads TGTGCCAGCAGTATCCGCACAGATACGCAGTATTTT.

DNA of the CDR3: TGTGCCAGCAGTTCGTCGGGGGGGAGTGATGGCACAGATACGCAGTATTTT. Its protein is CASSSSGGSDGTDTQYF. The chain employs TRBV27 and TRBJ2-3; TRBD2 aligns across 8 bases. The germline V gene encodes CDR1 MNHEY and CDR2 SMNVEV (reference sequence). The CDR3 runs 17 residues. V dropped 4 bases and J dropped 1; count of bases not matched to a gene: 10.

The J gene is TRBJ1-2, the V gene TRBV7-6; D is uncertain. The germline CDR1 and CDR2 sequences are SGHVS and FNYEAQ. Trimming stripped 1 base from V and 2 bases from J, with 11 bases between. The CDR3 sequence is 15 residues long. The CDR3 loop is CASSLVSDPNYGYTF. Here the CDR3 DNA reads TGTGCCAGCAGCTTAGTTTCCGACCCCAACTATGGCTACACCTTC. Full variable domain (remainder filled in from reference TRBV7-6 and TRBJ1-2): GAGVSQSPRYKVTKRGQDVALRCDPISGHVSLYWYRQALGQGPEFLTYFNYEAQQDKSGLPNDRFSAERPEGSISTLTIQRTEQRDSAMYRCASSLVSDPNYGYTFGSGTRLTVV.

This rearrangement joins TRBV28 to TRBJ2-7, with TRBD1 identical over 7 bases. Germline assignment: CDR1 MDHEN and CDR2 SYDVKM. Germline trimming cut 6 bases from V and 3 bases from J; bases unmatched to any gene: 8. The CDR3 runs to 14 residues. CDR3 coding DNA: TGTGCCAGCAGCCCAGGGACAGAGATCTACGAGCAGTACTTC. Translated, it gives CASSPGTEIYEQYF.

This clonotype has a handful of counts. The chain uses TRBV6-2 or TRBV6-3 and TRBJ2-1; TRBD2 agrees at 15 bases. Per germline, CDR1 MNHEY and CDR2 SVGEGT. Trimming cost V 4 bases and J 10 bases; bases outside gene matches: 8. The CDR3 length is 16 residues. CDR3 sequence: CASSSWTSGGAREQFF. The CDR3 nucleotides are TGTGCCAGCAGTTCCTGGACTAGCGGGGGGGCAAGGGAGCAGTTCTTC.

This clonotype was detected only a few times. The genes are TRBV6-5 and TRBJ1-1, with 7 bases that match TRBD1. From germline, CDR1 is MNHEY and CDR2 SVGAGI. Trimming cost V 2 bases and J 5 bases; bases outside gene matches: 5. The CDR3 has 14 residues. This chain's CDR3 is CASSYTRQGTEAFF. The CDR3 DNA reads TGTGCCAGCAGTTACACCCGACAGGGTACTGAAGCTTTCTTT.

The chain couples TRBV7-6 to TRBJ2-3; no reliable D call. The CDR3 has 18 residues. Between the trimmed V and J ends, which lost 5 bases and 0 bases, there was a span of 21 bases. Germline-derived CDR1 and CDR2 are SGHVS and FNYEAQ. Written as DNA, the CDR3 is TGTGCCAGCAGCCCACGAGGTTCTGTTCCTTTTAGCACAGATACGCAGTATTTT. It is translated as CASSPRGSVPFSTDTQYF.

This clonotype turned up a few times. V and J are TRBV28 and TRBJ2-5; 7 nucleotides agree with TRBD1. The CDR3 totals 13 residues. V shed 8 bases, J shed 1 base, and the junction held 4 bases outside the gene matches. CDR1 and CDR2 from the germline V gene are MDHEN and SYDVKM. CDR3 DNA: TGTGCCAGCCTCAGGGGGTTCCAAGAGACCCAGTACTTC. Its protein product is CASLRGFQETQYF.

The J gene is TRBJ2-5, the V gene TRBV7-9; D remains ambiguous. The CDR3 runs 15 residues. CDR1 and CDR2 from the germline V gene are SEHNR and FQNEAQ (reference sequence). V lost 0 bases and J lost 1, with 9 bases in between. Here the CDR3 reads CASSLAGIGQETQYF. Written as DNA, the CDR3 is TGTGCCAGCAGCTTAGCGGGGATAGGCCAAGAGACCCAGTACTTC.

This clonotype was observed many times. This chain connects TRBV11-2 to TRBJ2-7; 7 positions agree with TRBD1. Germline V lookup: CDR1 SGHAT, CDR2 FQNNGV. The junction had 2 bases not matched to a gene; V was cut back by 3 bases and J by 3 bases. This CDR3 contains 13 residues. CDR3 DNA: TGTGCCAGCAGCTTGGGACAGAGCTACGAGCAGTACTTC. This translates into CASSLGQSYEQYF. The full variable domain, completed using reference TRBV11-2 and TRBJ2-7, is EAGVAQSPRYKIIEKRQSVAFWCNPISGHATLYWYQQILGQGPKLLIQFQNNGVVDDSQLPKDRFSAERLKGVDSTLKIQPAKLEDSAVYLCASSLGQSYEQYFGPGTRLTVT.

J is TRBJ2-1 and V is TRBV7-9; 10 bases map to TRBD1. CDR3 size: 17 residues. Germline V gene data show CDR1 as SEHNR and CDR2 as FQNEAQ (reference sequence). The junction had 13 bases not matched to a gene; V was cut back by 3 bases and J by 8 bases. The CDR3 is CASSFPETGQGRDEQFF. CDR3 sequence (DNA): TGTGCCAGCAGCTTCCCCGAAACGGGACAGGGGCGGGATGAGCAGTTCTTC. The entire variable domain, with the rest obtained from reference TRBV7-9 and TRBJ2-1, is as follows: DTGVSQNPRHKITKRGQNVTFRCDPISEHNRLYWYRQTLGQGPEFLTYFQNEAQLEKSRLLSDRFSAERPKGSFSTLEIQRTEQGDSAMYLCASSFPETGQGRDEQFFGPGTRLTVL.

The J gene is TRBJ2-5, the V gene TRBV7-2; D is possibly TRBD2 (5 bases). The V gene lost 5 bases and the J gene lost 3 bases, with 16 bases spanning the gap. The CDR3 has 15 residues. The V gene's germline CDR1 is SGHTA and CDR2 FQGNSA. Written as DNA, the CDR3 is TGTGCCAGCAGCCTCGAATGGGCAGCGGAAGAGACCCAGTACTTC. Translating it yields CASSLEWAAEETQYF.